Following are 25 T cell receptor beta chains from one sample sequenced in a study of cytomegalovirus exposure and HLA in healthy donors. The PCR made use of 60 Vbeta and 13 Jbeta primers. Sequencing was performed with immunoSEQ multiplex PCR; in TCRdb, only in-frame clones are kept and a portion is missing. The sample comprises some 140,000 clones, roughly 70% of which are singletons, and roughly 1.7% rests with the top ten. The sequenced material came from PBMCs. These receptor sequences come from a human donor in good health.

A note on this clone: The same CDR3 also results from other DNA sequences found in this sample. V and J are TRBV2 and TRBJ1-5; the D is unclear. Germline CDR1 is SNHLY and CDR2 is FYNNEI. The V end was cut by 6 bases, the J end by 0 bases, with 6 bases between. The CDR3 totals 13 residues. CDR3 DNA: TGTGCCAGCAGGAGGGATAGCAATCAGCCCCAGCATTTT. This translates into CASRRDSNQPQHF.

The V gene is TRBV25-1, the J gene TRBJ1-4, with D hard to call. The ends were cut back, 0 bases at V and 3 bases at J, with 17 bases in the middle. The CDR3 extends over 18 amino acids. In germline, CDR1 is MGHDK, CDR2 SYGVNS. CDR3 amino acids: CASSEYLVAGGANEKLFF. The CDR3 DNA is TGTGCCAGCAGTGAATATTTGGTGGCGGGTGGTGCTAATGAAAAACTGTTTTTT.

This chain links TRBV2 with TRBJ1-2; tentatively, D is TRBD1 (6 bases). Germline CDR1 SNHLY, CDR2 FYNNEI. This CDR3 is built from 15 residues. Deletions cut 7 bases from V and 5 bases from J, with 20 bases between. CDR3 in DNA: TGTGCCAGCACCAAAACGGGGGGCGGTGGTTATGGCTACACCTTC. As protein: CASTKTGGGGYGYTF.

J is TRBJ2-1 and V is TRBV21-1; the D call TRBD2 from the table was never checked on the DNA. TRBV21-1 is a pseudogene segment. The CDR3 spans 17 residues. CDR3: CASSKAPGLAAYNEQFF. In nucleotides, the CDR3 is TGTGCCAGCAGCAAAGCGCCGGGACTAGCGGCCTACAATGAGCAGTTCTTC.

The chain employs TRBV27 and TRBJ2-7; TRBD2 aligns across 15 bases. The CDR3 has 22 residues. Germline-derived CDR1 and CDR2 are MNHEY and SMNVEV (reference sequence). The V and J ends lost 4 bases and 6 bases, in that order; junction bases with no gene match: 25. In DNA form, the CDR3 reads TGTGCCAGCAGTTCGACAGGGGGACTAGCGGGAGGAGGGGACCCCCCGGGTGGCGAGCAGTACTTC. Amino acid sequence: CASSSTGGLAGGGDPPGGEQYF.

This clone was picked up a small number of times. This chain links TRBV25-1 with TRBJ2-7; TRBD1 might be the D (6 bases). V was pared by 2 bases and J by 1 base, with 6 bases between. Germline V gene sequence: CDR1 MGHDK, CDR2 SYGVNS. This CDR3 has 13 amino acids. As DNA, the CDR3 is TGTGCCAGCAGTGAAGGACAGTCCTACGAGCAGTACTTC. Residues: CASSEGQSYEQYF.

The V gene is TRBV19, the J gene TRBJ2-3; D is perhaps TRBD2 (5 bases). Germline V gene data show CDR1 as LNHDA and CDR2 as SQIVND (reference sequence). V dropped 3 bases and J dropped 0 bases, with 13 bases sitting between them. CDR3 length: 16 amino acids. The CDR3 reads CASSIRSGPSTDTQYF. For the CDR3, the DNA is TGTGCCAGTAGTATCAGGAGCGGACCTAGCACAGATACGCAGTATTTT.

V gene TRBV28 combines with J gene TRBJ2-7; 9 nucleotides agree with TRBD1. The CDR3 is 17 residues long. The V and J ends lost 2 bases and 2 bases, in that order; junction bases with no gene match: 10. The germline V gene encodes CDR1 MDHEN and CDR2 SYDVKM. In DNA form, the CDR3 reads TGTGCCAGCAGTTTACTGAGGATGGGACAGGGTGCCTACGAGCAGTACTTC. Its translation: CASSLLRMGQGAYEQYF.

The chain has TRBV6-6 and TRBJ1-5; D is unclear. Deletions cut 2 bases from V and 0 bases from J, with 5 bases between. CDR3 size: 14 residues. Germline assignment: CDR1 MNHNY and CDR2 SVGAGI (reference sequence). CDR3 DNA sequence: TGTGCCAGCAGTTACACGAGTAGCAATCAGCCCCAGCATTTT. It codes for CASSYTSSNQPQHF.

The gene calls are TRBV9 and TRBJ2-7, with 10 bases matching TRBD1. CDR1 is SGDLS, CDR2 YYNGEE, per germline. This CDR3 region has 16 residues. Trimming removed 3 bases from V and 4 bases from J; junction bases left unmatched: 10. CDR3 nucleotides: TGTGCCAGCAGCGCCGACCTGGACAGGGGGAAATACGAGCAGTACTTC. Its translation is CASSADLDRGKYEQYF.

This clone was counted a few times. The chain employs TRBV5-1 and TRBJ2-6, with 8 nucleotides matching TRBD2. Per germline, CDR1 SGHRS and CDR2 YFSETQ. The CDR3 sequence is 17 residues long. Losses at the gene ends were 4 bases for V and 3 bases for J; bases not matched to a gene: 9. Here the CDR3 DNA reads TGCGCCAGCAGCCGGCAGACGGGAGGGCGTGGGGCCAACGTCCTGACTTTC. Its translation is CASSRQTGGRGANVLTF.

This chain connects TRBV4-1 to TRBJ2-7; the D is unclear. This CDR3 contains 13 residues. The germline V gene has CDR1 MGHRA and CDR2 YSYEKL. The germline V and J ends were trimmed by 0 bases and 4 bases, with 7 bases remaining between them. CDR3 nucleotide sequence: TGCGCCAGCAGCCAAGAGGGCCGGTACGAGCAGTACTTC. Translated, it gives CASSQEGRYEQYF.

The rearrangement uses TRBV2 and TRBJ1-5; 7 bases agree with TRBD1. Looked up from germline, CDR1 is SNHLY and CDR2 is FYNNEI. The trim removed 6 bases at V and 1 base at J, leaving 6 bases unmatched. This CDR3 contains 15 residues. CDR3 in DNA: TGTGCCAGCAGGGGGGACAGTGGAAGCAATCAGCCCCAGCATTTT. Protein product: CASRGDSGSNQPQHF.

This clone has just one count. V is TRBV7-9 and J is TRBJ1-2; TRBD1 is a possible D gene (6 bases). Trimming pared 5 bases from V and 6 bases from J, leaving 16 bases between. CDR3 length: 14 residues. Germline CDR1 reads SEHNR; CDR2 reads FQNEAQ (reference sequence). The CDR3: CASSLMTGWDGYTF. The CDR3 DNA is TGTGCCAGCAGCCTAATGACAGGTTGGGATGGCTACACCTTC.

The rearrangement links TRBV2 to TRBJ2-2, with D perhaps TRBD1 (5 bases). V was pared by 4 bases and J by 7 bases, with 31 bases between. The CDR3 runs to 20 residues. The V gene's germline CDR1 is SNHLY and CDR2 FYNNEI. The CDR3 region has the DNA TGTGCCAGCAGTGTGAGCGCCCACCCCTTCCTGGCAGGGCGTGTCGGGGAGCTGTTTTTT. As protein: CASSVSAHPFLAGRVGELFF.

This clone showed up just a few times. The chain has TRBV28 and TRBJ1-4, with 11 bases matching TRBD1. The CDR3 has 16 residues. The V gene end was trimmed by 6 bases and the J gene end by 3 bases; junction bases not matched to a gene: 6. Germline V gene sequence: CDR1 MDHEN, CDR2 SYDVKM. CDR3: CASRVGQGGSNEKLFF. The CDR3 nucleotides are TGTGCCAGCAGGGTGGGACAGGGGGGGTCTAATGAAAAACTGTTTTTT.

CDR3 protein: CASSPGQGWNSPLHF. CDR3 bases: TGTGCCAGCAGCCCGGGACAGGGGTGGAATTCACCCCTCCACTTT. This sequence joins TRBV2 and TRBJ1-6; TRBD1 matches 10 bases. CDR1 and CDR2 (germline): SNHLY, FYNNEI. The CDR3 is made up of 15 amino acids. The V gene end was trimmed by 6 bases and the J gene end by 7 bases; junction bases not matched to a gene: 6.

The chain has TRBV7-2 and TRBJ1-1; 9 nucleotides agree with TRBD1. V dropped 5 bases and J dropped 5; count of bases not matched to a gene: 9. This CDR3 has 15 residues. The germline V gene encodes CDR1 SGHTA and CDR2 FQGNSA. The CDR3 DNA sequence: TGTGCCAGCAGCCTCGGGGGACAGGGTTCGACTGAAGCTTTCTTT. The encoded protein is CASSLGGQGSTEAFF. The full variable domain, its missing parts supplied by reference TRBV7-2 and TRBJ1-1, is GAGVSQSPSNKVTEKGKDVELRCDPISGHTALYWYRQSLGQGLEFLIYFQGNSAPDKSGLPSDRFSAERTGGSVSTLTIQRTQQEDSAVYLCASSLGGQGSTEAFFGQGTRLTVV.

This sequence joins TRBV28 and TRBJ2-1; D ambiguous. There are 14 residues in the CDR3. V was clipped by 2 bases and J by 5 bases, with 10 bases between them. Germline assignment: CDR1 MDHEN and CDR2 SYDVKM. This chain's CDR3 is CASSLTSPNNEQFF. The CDR3 DNA reads TGTGCCAGCAGTTTAACCAGTCCGAACAATGAGCAGTTCTTC.

The chain combines TRBV19 with TRBJ2-7; 11 nucleotides agree with TRBD1. The CDR3 has 15 amino acids. The ends lost 6 bases at V and 5 bases at J; junction bases unmatched: 9. The V gene's germline CDR1 is LNHDA and CDR2 SQIVND (reference sequence). The CDR3 sequence is CASRGGGTGGDEQYF. CDR3 nucleotides: TGTGCCAGTAGGGGAGGCGGGACAGGGGGAGACGAGCAGTACTTC.

V is TRBV20-1 and J is TRBJ2-7; D might be TRBD1 (6 bases). With 6 bases removed from V and 12 bases from J, the gap between germline ends came to 12 bases. CDR3 length: 9 amino acids. CDR1 is DFQATT and CDR2 is SNEGSKA in the germline V gene (reference sequence). In nucleotides, the CDR3 is TGCAGTGCCAGCAGGGGTCGGTACTTC. As protein: CSASRGRYF.

The chain links TRBV7-2 to TRBJ2-3; 8 bases are a match to TRBD1. The CDR3 is 15 amino acids. Per germline, CDR1 SGHTA and CDR2 FQGNSA. Trimming at V came to 6 bases and at J to 5 bases, leaving 10 bases not matched to a gene. The CDR3 region is CASRAGGARVDTQYF. The DNA of the CDR3 is TGTGCCAGCAGGGCAGGGGGCGCGAGGGTAGATACGCAGTATTTT.

The chain recombines TRBV7-9 with TRBJ1-5, with 7 bases aligning to TRBD1. The CDR3 extends over 15 amino acids. With 1 base clipped from V and 3 bases from J, the junction kept 3 bases outside the gene matches. CDR1 and CDR2 from the germline V gene are SEHNR and FQNEAQ (reference sequence). CDR3 DNA: TGTGCCAGCAGCTTAGGGGACAGCCCCAATCAGCCCCAGCATTTT. It specifies CASSLGDSPNQPQHF.

This sequence joins TRBV7-9 and TRBJ1-5; D unclear. Germline CDR1 is SEHNR and CDR2 is FQNEAQ (reference sequence). The CDR3 loop spans 16 amino acids. V was cut by 5 bases and J by 3 bases, with 17 bases left in between. The CDR3: CASSPSGAGSNQPQHF. Written as DNA, the CDR3 is TGTGCCAGCAGCCCCTCGGGAGCCGGCTCCAATCAGCCCCAGCATTTT.

This clone has more than one count but fewer than ten. The rearrangement links TRBV28 to TRBJ2-1, with D unresolved. The germline gives CDR1 MDHEN, CDR2 SYDVKM. V was shortened by 2 bases and J by 14 bases, with 10 bases between the two germline ends. The CDR3 extends over 11 amino acids. The CDR3 loop reads CASSLSGREFF. The CDR3 DNA is TGTGCCAGCAGTTTAAGTGGTCGGGAGTTCTTC.